This TCR beta chain derives from a study of blood T cell repertoires in COVID-19. Study-level background: Acute-phase and convalescent COVID-19 samples originated in the United States, Italy and Spain. From T cells, B-cell-depleted T cells, or PBMCs came the material, which was cDNA or gDNA.

Germline loops: CDR1 MDHEN, CDR2 SYDVKM. Trimming shortened V by 4 bases and J by 0 bases, and 4 bases separated the two germline ends. The CDR3 runs 12 residues. Under the authors' procedure: The authors estimated nucleated cell counts from reference gene primer amplification. Libraries were prepared by immunoSEQ multiplex PCR; TCRdb keeps only in-frame clonotypes and omits some of them. That table furnishes V, J and clone size, whereas the DNA furnished D and trimming. The sample records around 240,000 clones, approximately 80% being singletons. The V call is TRBV28, the J call TRBJ2-7; D gene uncertain. The TCR originated in a woman aged 40-49 years who had recovered from COVID-19. The specimen was peripheral blood. The chain's CDR3 is CASSSNSYEQYF. The CDR3 region has the DNA TGTGCCAGCAGTTCTAACTCCTACGAGCAGTACTTC.